The 18 T cell receptor beta chains listed next were all sequenced from one sample in a study of shared clonotypes between healthy human individuals. This table comes from immunoSEQ multiplex PCR, and its TCRdb copy is limited to in-frame clones, with some not included. The profile covers approximately 1,500,000 clones, with about 96% appearing a single time and over 1% taken by the ten largest. The sample consisted of naive CD4+ T cells sorted from blood. Subset of the sample: CD45RA+ positively selected. These receptors came from a man aged 25 to 40 in good health.

This clone has a handful of counts. The chain is built from TRBV10-3 and TRBJ1-4; D uncertain. V was clipped by 2 bases and J by 8 bases, with 3 bases between them. The CDR3 has 11 residues. Germline V gene lookup returns CDR1 ENHRY and CDR2 SYGVKD. The CDR3 spells CAISENEKLFF. The CDR3, as DNA: TGTGCCATCAGTGAGAACGAAAAACTGTTTTTT.

The chain joins TRBV28 to TRBJ2-1; 8 bases align to TRBD2. Germline loops: CDR1 MDHEN, CDR2 SYDVKM. Losses at the gene ends were 1 base for V and 10 bases for J; bases not matched to a gene: 9. The CDR3 is 15 amino acids. The CDR3 DNA is TGTGCCAGCAGTTTATCGGGAGGGAGGGCCTTCGAGCAGTTCTTC. Amino acid sequence: CASSLSGGRAFEQFF.

The CDR3 here is CASSGQGEETQYF. CDR3 bases: TGCGCCAGCAGCGGGCAGGGGGAGGAGACCCAGTACTTC. The rearrangement uses TRBV5-1 and TRBJ2-5, with 7 bases that match TRBD1. V shed 4 bases, J shed 5 bases, and the junction held 5 bases outside the gene matches. The length of the CDR3 is 13 residues. The germline CDR1 and CDR2 sequences are SGHRS and YFSETQ. Drawing the rest from reference TRBV5-1 and TRBJ2-5, the complete variable domain is KAGVTQTPRYLIKTRGQQVTLSCSPISGHRSVSWYQQTPGQGLQFLFEYFSETQRNKGNFPGRFSGRQFSNSRSEMNVSTLELGDSALYLCASSGQGEETQYFGPGTRLLVL.

A remark on this clone: Other DNA sequences of this sample code for an identical CDR3. The rearrangement joins TRBV7-2 to TRBJ2-7; D remains ambiguous. This CDR3 spans 11 amino acids. V dropped 4 bases and J dropped 4 bases, with 5 bases sitting between them. Germline V gene lookup returns CDR1 SGHTA and CDR2 FQGNSA. This CDR3 is CASSSLYEQYF. Written as DNA, the CDR3 is TGTGCCAGCAGCTCACTTTACGAGCAGTACTTC.

This chain joins TRBV30 and TRBJ2-1; possible D gene TRBD2, 7 bases. V shed 5 bases and J shed 3 bases, with 23 bases lying between them. The CDR3 has 17 residues. CDR1 is GTSNPN and CDR2 is SVGIG in the germline V gene (reference sequence). CDR3 residues: CAWPPRGAGANYNEQFF. Written as DNA, the CDR3 is TGTGCCTGGCCCCCCCGGGGGGCGGGAGCTAACTACAATGAGCAGTTCTTC.

The chain links TRBV4-1 to TRBJ2-5, with D unclear. In germline, CDR1 is MGHRA, CDR2 YSYEKL. This CDR3 has 14 residues. V was trimmed by 0 bases and J by 2 bases, leaving 7 bases between them. The CDR3 spells CASSQERRQETQYF. DNA for the CDR3: TGCGCCAGCAGCCAAGAAAGGCGACAAGAGACCCAGTACTTC.

This sequence joins TRBV27 and TRBJ2-3; D perhaps matches TRBD2 (6 bases). The CDR3 runs to 14 residues. Trimming cost V 4 bases and J 1 base, with 9 bases left between them. Germline values: CDR1 MNHEY, CDR2 SMNVEV (reference sequence). The CDR3 coding sequence is TGTGCCAGCAGTTCCTGGGAGGGCACAGATACGCAGTATTTT. As protein: CASSSWEGTDTQYF.

This clone was found once. The chain joins TRBV7-2 to TRBJ2-2; 7 positions agree with TRBD2. The CDR3 has 15 amino acids. CDR1 is SGHTA and CDR2 is FQGNSA in the germline V gene. J was trimmed by 8 bases and V by 0 bases; bases with no gene match: 6. This CDR3 reads CASSLASGVSGELFF. The CDR3 DNA reads TGTGCCAGCAGCTTAGCGAGCGGGGTTTCGGGGGAGCTGTTTTTT.

The chain carries TRBV6-5 and TRBJ2-3; TRBD1 matches 9 bases. Germline V gene lookup returns CDR1 MNHEY and CDR2 SVGAGI. V was clipped by 2 bases and J by 3 bases; unmatched bases: 3. The CDR3 consists of 15 residues. CDR3 loop: CASSYGTGKTDTQYF. The DNA for the CDR3 is TGTGCCAGCAGTTACGGGACAGGGAAGACAGATACGCAGTATTTT.

The V and J genes are TRBV27 and TRBJ1-1; 10 positions agree with TRBD1. V trimming: 2 bases; J trimming: 1 base; junction bases outside the gene matches: 10. Germline-derived CDR1 and CDR2 are MNHEY and SMNVEV (reference sequence). The CDR3 spans 18 residues. DNA for the CDR3: TGTGCCAGCAGTTTACTTACTCCGGGACAGGGGACGAACACTGAAGCTTTCTTT. It specifies CASSLLTPGQGTNTEAFF.

This chain connects TRBV11-2 to TRBJ2-1, with 7 positions matching TRBD2. V lost 0 bases and J lost 4; bases outside the gene matches: 9. Germline loops: CDR1 SGHAT, CDR2 FQNNGV. The CDR3 runs 17 residues. The CDR3 DNA sequence: TGTGCCAGCAGCTTAGAACCCTACCTAGCGGCATACAATGAGCAGTTCTTC. It translates to CASSLEPYLAAYNEQFF.

This chain joins TRBV20-1 and TRBJ1-1; D not certain. Germline V lookup: CDR1 DFQATT, CDR2 SNEGSKA (reference sequence). V lost 3 bases and J 7 bases, leaving 9 bases between the germline ends. The CDR3 is made up of 11 amino acids. The CDR3 reads CSARMGNEAFF. CDR3 DNA: TGCAGTGCTAGGATGGGAAATGAAGCTTTCTTT.

The J gene is TRBJ2-7, the V gene TRBV7-8; 7 bases are shared with TRBD1. The CDR3 loop spans 14 amino acids. The germline CDR1 and CDR2 sequences are SGHVS and FQNEAQ. The V segment lost 2 bases and the J segment 1 base; nucleotides outside the gene matches: 2. The CDR3 reads CASSLSGQSYEQYF. CDR3 DNA sequence: TGTGCCAGCAGCTTATCGGGACAGTCCTACGAGCAGTACTTC.

The count of this clone is one. The chain joins TRBV18 to TRBJ2-1; no clear D. CDR1 is KGHSH, CDR2 LQKENI, per germline. The CDR3 contains 14 residues. V gave up 2 bases and J gave up 3 bases, with 8 bases separating them. Written as DNA, the CDR3 is TGTGCCAGCTCACCAGGAGCCGGCTACAATGAGCAGTTCTTC. Translating gives CASSPGAGYNEQFF. The full variable domain, rest sourced from reference TRBV18 and TRBJ2-1, is NAGVMQNPRHLVRRRGQEARLRCSPMKGHSHVYWYRQLPEEGLKFMVYLQKENIIDESGMPKERFSAEFPKEGPSILRIQQVVRGDSAAYFCASSPGAGYNEQFFGPGTRLTVL.

The V and J genes are TRBV5-1 and TRBJ2-5, with D possibly being TRBD1 (5 bases). There are 15 residues in the CDR3. CDR1 is SGHRS, CDR2 YFSETQ, per germline. V was trimmed by 4 bases and J by 2 bases, leaving 15 bases between them. Written as DNA, the CDR3 is TGCGCCAGCAGCCCCTCCAAGGGGTGGCAAGAGACCCAGTACTTC. Residues: CASSPSKGWQETQYF.

Concerning this clone: The identical CDR3 is also encoded by other nucleotide sequences in the sample. The chain recombines TRBV6-5 with TRBJ1-5; D call uncertain. V was cut by 0 bases and J by 2 bases, with 8 bases left in between. This CDR3 has 15 amino acids. CDR1 is MNHEY and CDR2 is SVGAGI in the germline V gene. The CDR3 nucleotides are TGTGCCAGCAGTTACTCAGGAGGCGGCAATCAGCCCCAGCATTTT. Amino acid sequence: CASSYSGGGNQPQHF.

This clone appeared a single time. The chain joins TRBV28 to TRBJ2-7; tentative D call: TRBD2 (6 bases). The CDR3 runs 15 residues. V was pared by 6 bases and J by 2 bases, with 17 bases between. Germline CDR1 is MDHEN and CDR2 is SYDVKM. DNA of the CDR3: TGTGCCAGCAGCACACCGGGACTGGGGACCTACGAGCAGTACTTC. Protein sequence: CASSTPGLGTYEQYF.

The chain couples TRBV2 to TRBJ2-7; D remains ambiguous. The ends were cut back, 4 bases at V and 0 bases at J, with 10 bases in the middle. The CDR3 runs to 14 residues. The V gene's germline CDR1 is SNHLY and CDR2 FYNNEI. The CDR3 DNA sequence: TGTGCCAGCAGTGCGGAAAGCTACTCCTACGAGCAGTACTTC. Protein: CASSAESYSYEQYF.